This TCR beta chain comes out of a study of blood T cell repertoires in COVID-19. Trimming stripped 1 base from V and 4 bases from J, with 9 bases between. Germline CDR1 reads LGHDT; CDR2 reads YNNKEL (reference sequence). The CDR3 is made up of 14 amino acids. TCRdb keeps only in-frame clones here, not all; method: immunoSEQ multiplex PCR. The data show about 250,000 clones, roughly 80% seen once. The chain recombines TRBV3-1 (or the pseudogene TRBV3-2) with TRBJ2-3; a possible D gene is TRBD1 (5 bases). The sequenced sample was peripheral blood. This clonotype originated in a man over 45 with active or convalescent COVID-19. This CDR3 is CASSQARVSDTQYF. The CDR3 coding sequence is TGTGCCAGCAGCCAAGCCAGGGTTTCAGATACGCAGTATTTT.